The sequence of this T cell receptor beta chain was determined in a study of CD8 T cells in ankylosing spondylitis. General study points: A subset of motif variants has previously been described in the synovial fluid and blood of reactive arthritis. According to the report, clones linked to the disease were significantly enriched in matched synovial fluid samples taken from ankylosing spondylitis patients.

TCRdb re-derived calls from the 5' RACE reads in MiXCR, one entry per CDR3 protein. The sample has about 130,000 distinct CDR3 sequences, approximately 9.9% seen once. Many counts were recorded for this clonotype. Its antigen is still unknown. Trimming took 0 bases from V and 0 from J, leaving 7 bases between them. CDR1 SGHRS and CDR2 YFSETQ come from the germline V gene. This CDR3 is built from 15 residues. This clonotype was obtained from a male donor with ankylosing spondylitis or in good health (not recorded which). The sample comprised blood, either unsorted or a sorted T cell fraction (not recorded which). The chain carries TRBV5-1 and TRBJ2-1; D is uncertain. The chain's CDR3 is CASSLGGASYNEQFF. In DNA form, the CDR3 reads TGCGCCAGCAGCTTGGGTGGCGCCTCCTACAATGAGCAGTTCTTC.